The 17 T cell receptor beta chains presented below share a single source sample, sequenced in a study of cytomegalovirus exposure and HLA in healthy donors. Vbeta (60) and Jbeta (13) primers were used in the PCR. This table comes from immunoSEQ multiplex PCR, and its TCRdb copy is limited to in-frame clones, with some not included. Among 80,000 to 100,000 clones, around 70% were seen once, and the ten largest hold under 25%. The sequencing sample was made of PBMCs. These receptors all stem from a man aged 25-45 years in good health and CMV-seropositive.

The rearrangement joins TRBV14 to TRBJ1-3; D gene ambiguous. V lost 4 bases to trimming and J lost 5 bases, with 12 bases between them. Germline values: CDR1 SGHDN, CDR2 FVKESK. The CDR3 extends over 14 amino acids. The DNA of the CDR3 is TGTGCCAGCAGCCTCGGAGTATGGCGAAACACCATATATTTT. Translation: CASSLGVWRNTIYF.

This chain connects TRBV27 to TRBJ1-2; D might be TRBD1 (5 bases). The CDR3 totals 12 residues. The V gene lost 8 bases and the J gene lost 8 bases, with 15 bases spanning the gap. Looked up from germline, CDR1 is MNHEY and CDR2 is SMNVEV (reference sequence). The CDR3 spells CASQTRAGGYTF. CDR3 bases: TGTGCCAGCCAGACAAGGGCAGGGGGCTACACCTTC.

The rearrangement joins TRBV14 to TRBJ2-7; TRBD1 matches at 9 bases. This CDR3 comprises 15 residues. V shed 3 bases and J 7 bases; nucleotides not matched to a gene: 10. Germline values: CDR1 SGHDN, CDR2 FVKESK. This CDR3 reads CASSHPRTGVNEQYF. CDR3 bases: TGTGCCAGCAGCCATCCCAGGACAGGGGTAAATGAGCAGTACTTC.

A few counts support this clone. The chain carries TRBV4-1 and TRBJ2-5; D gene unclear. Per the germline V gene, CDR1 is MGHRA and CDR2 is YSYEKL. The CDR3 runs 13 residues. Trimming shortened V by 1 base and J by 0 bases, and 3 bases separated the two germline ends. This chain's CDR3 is CASSQANQETQYF. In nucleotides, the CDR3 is TGCGCCAGCAGCCAAGCCAACCAAGAGACCCAGTACTTC.

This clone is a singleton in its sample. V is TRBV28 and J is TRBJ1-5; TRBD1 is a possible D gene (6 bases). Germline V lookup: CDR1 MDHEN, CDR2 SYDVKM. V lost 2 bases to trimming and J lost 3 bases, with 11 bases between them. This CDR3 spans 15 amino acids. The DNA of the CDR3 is TGTGCCAGCAGTTTAGGCCGACAGGACAATCAGCCCCAGCATTTT. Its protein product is CASSLGRQDNQPQHF.

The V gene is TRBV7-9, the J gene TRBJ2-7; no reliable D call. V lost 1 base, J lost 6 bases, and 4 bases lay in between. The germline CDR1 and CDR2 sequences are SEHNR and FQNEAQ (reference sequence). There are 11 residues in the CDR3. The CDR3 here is CASSLVSEQYF. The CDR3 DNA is TGTGCCAGCAGCTTAGTCAGCGAGCAGTACTTC.

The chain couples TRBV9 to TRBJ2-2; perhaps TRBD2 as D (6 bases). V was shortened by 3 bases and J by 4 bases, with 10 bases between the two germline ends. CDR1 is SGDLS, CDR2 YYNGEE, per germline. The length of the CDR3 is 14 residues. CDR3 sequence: CASSGRVSTGELFF. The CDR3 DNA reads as TGTGCCAGCAGCGGGAGGGTCAGCACCGGGGAGCTGTTTTTT.

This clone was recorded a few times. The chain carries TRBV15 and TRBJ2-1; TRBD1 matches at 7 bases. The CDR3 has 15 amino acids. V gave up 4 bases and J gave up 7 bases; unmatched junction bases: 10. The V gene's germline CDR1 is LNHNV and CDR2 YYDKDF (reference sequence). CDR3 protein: CATSTWDRAKNEQFF. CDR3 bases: TGTGCCACCAGCACCTGGGACAGAGCGAAAAATGAGCAGTTCTTC.

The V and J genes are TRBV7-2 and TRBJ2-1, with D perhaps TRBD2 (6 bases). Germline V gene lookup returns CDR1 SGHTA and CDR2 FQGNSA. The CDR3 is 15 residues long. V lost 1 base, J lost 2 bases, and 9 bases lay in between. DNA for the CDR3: TGTGCCAGCAGCTTAGTGCGGGGCGCCTACAATGAGCAGTTCTTC. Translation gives CASSLVRGAYNEQFF.

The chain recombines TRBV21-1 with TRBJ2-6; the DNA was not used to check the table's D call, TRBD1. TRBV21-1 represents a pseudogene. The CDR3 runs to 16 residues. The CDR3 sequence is CASSKPQYSGANVLTF. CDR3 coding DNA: TGTGCCAGCAGCAAACCACAGTACTCTGGGGCCAACGTCCTGACTTTC.

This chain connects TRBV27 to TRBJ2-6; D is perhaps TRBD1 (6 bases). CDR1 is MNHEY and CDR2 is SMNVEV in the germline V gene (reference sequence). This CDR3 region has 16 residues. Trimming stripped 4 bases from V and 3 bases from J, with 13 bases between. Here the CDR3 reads CASSSLQGIGANVLTF. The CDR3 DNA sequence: TGTGCCAGCAGTTCCTTACAGGGAATTGGGGCCAACGTCCTGACTTTC.

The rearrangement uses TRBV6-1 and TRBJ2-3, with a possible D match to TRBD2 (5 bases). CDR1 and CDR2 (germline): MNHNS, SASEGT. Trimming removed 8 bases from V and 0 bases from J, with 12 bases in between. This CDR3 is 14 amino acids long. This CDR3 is CASPGYTSTDTQYF. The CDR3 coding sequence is TGTGCCAGCCCGGGATATACGAGCACAGATACGCAGTATTTT.

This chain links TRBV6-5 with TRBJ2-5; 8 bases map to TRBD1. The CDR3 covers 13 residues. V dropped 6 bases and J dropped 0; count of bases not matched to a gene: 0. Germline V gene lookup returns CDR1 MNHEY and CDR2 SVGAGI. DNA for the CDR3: TGTGCCAGCAGGACAGGGGACCAAGAGACCCAGTACTTC. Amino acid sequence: CASRTGDQETQYF.

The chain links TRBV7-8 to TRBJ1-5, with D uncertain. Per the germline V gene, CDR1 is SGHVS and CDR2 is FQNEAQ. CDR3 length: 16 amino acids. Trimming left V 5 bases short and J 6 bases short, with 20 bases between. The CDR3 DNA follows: TGTGCCAGCAGCCCATGGGCGGGCCAATGGAGTCAGCCCCAGCATTTT. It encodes CASSPWAGQWSQPQHF.

The CDR3 loop reads CASSVSGTPSKNTEAFF. DNA for the CDR3: TGTGCCAGCAGCGTTTCCGGGACACCCTCCAAGAACACTGAAGCTTTCTTT. The gene calls are TRBV9 and TRBJ1-1; D might be TRBD1 (6 bases). Trimming pared 2 bases from V and 1 base from J, leaving 18 bases between. Germline CDR1 reads SGDLS; CDR2 reads YYNGEE. This CDR3 spans 17 amino acids. The full variable domain, its missing parts supplied by reference TRBV9 and TRBJ1-1, is DSGVTQTPKHLITATGQRVTLRCSPRSGDLSVYWYQQSLDQGLQFLIQYYNGEERAKGNILERFSAQQFPDLHSELNLSSLELGDSALYFCASSVSGTPSKNTEAFFGQGTRLTVV.

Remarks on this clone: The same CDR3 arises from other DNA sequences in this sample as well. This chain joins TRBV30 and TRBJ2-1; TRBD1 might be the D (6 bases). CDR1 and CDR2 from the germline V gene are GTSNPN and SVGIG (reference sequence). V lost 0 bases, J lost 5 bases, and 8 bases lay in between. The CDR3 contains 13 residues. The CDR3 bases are TGTGCCTGGAGTGTAGGGGGAAACAATGAGCAGTTCTTC. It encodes CAWSVGGNNEQFF. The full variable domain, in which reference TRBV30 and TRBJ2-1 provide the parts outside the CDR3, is SQTIHQWPATLVQPVGSPLSLECTVEGTSNPNLYWYRQAAGRGLQLLFYSVGIGQISSEVPQNLSASRPQDRQFILSSKKLLLSDSGFYLCAWSVGGNNEQFFGPGTRLTVL.

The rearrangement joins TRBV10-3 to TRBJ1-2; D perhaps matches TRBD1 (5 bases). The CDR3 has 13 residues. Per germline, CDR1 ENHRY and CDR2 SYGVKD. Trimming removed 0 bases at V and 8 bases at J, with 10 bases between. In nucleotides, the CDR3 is TGTGCCATCAGTGAGTCGAACCAGGGAGGCTACACCTTC. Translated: CAISESNQGGYTF.